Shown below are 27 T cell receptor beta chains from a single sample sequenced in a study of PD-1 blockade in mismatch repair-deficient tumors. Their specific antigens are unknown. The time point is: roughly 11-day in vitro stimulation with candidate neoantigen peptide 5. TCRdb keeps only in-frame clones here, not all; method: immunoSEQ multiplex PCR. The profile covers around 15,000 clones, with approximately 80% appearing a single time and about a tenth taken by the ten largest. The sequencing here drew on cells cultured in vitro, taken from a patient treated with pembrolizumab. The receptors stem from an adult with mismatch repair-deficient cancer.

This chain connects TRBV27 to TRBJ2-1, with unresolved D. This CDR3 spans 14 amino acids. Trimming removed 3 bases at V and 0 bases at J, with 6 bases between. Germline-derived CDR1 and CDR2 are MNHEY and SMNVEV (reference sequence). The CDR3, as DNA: TGTGCCAGCAGTTTGTGGGGCTCCTACAATGAGCAGTTCTTC. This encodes CASSLWGSYNEQFF.

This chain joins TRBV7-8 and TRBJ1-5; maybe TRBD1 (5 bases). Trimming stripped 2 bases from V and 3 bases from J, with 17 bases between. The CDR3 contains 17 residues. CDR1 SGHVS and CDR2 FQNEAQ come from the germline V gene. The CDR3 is CASSLRDGGLPNQPQHF. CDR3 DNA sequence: TGTGCCAGCAGCTTAAGGGACGGGGGACTCCCCAATCAGCCCCAGCATTTT.

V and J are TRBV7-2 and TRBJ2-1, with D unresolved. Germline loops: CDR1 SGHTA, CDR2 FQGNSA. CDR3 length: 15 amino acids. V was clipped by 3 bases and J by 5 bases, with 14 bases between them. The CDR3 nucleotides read TGTGCCAGCAGCTTTTCGGGCTTTCCAAACAATGAGCAGTTCTTC. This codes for CASSFSGFPNNEQFF.

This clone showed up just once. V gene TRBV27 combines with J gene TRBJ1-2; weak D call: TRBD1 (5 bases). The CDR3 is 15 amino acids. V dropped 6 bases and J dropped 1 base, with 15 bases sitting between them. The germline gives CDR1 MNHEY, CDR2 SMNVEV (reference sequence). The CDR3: CASSPFGGNNYGYTF. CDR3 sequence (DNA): TGTGCCAGCAGCCCCTTCGGGGGGAATAACTATGGCTACACCTTC.

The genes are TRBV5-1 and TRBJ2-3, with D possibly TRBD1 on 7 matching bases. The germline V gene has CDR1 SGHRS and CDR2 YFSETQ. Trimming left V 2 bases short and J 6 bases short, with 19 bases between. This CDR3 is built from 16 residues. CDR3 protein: CASSLKLTGRKDTQYF. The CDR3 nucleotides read TGCGCCAGCAGCTTAAAATTGACAGGGAGGAAGGATACGCAGTATTTT.

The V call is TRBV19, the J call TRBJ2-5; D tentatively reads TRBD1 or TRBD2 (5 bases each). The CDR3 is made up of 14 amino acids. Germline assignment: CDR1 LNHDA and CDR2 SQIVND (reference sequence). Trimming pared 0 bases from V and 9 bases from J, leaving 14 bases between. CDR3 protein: CASSIEAGTSAQYF. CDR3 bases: TGTGCCAGTAGTATAGAGGCAGGGACGTCGGCCCAGTACTTC.

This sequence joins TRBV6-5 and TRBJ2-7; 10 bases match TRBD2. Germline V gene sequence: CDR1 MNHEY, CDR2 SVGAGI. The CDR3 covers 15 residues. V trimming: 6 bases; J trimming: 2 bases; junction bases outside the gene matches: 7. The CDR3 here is CASRRGTSEAYEQYF. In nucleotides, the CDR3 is TGTGCCAGCAGGCGGGGGACTAGCGAGGCCTACGAGCAGTACTTC.

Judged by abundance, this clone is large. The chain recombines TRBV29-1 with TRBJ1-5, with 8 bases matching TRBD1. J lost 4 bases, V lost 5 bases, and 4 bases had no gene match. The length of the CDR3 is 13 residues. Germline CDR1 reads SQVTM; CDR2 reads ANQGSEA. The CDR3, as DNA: TGCAGCGTTCGACAGGGGCTTAATCAGCCCCAGCATTTT. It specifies CSVRQGLNQPQHF.

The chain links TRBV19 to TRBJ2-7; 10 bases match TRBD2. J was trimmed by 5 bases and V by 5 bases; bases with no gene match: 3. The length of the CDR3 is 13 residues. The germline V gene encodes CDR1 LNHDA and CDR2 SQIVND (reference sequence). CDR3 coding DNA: TGTGCCAGTAGTTGGCTAGCGGGAGACGAGCAGTACTTC. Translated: CASSWLAGDEQYF.

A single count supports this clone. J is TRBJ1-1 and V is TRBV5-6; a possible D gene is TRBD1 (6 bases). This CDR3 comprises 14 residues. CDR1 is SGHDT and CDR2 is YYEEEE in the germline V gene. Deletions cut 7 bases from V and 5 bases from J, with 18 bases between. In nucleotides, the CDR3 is TGTGCCAGCGAGCGTAGGGGGGGCCGGACTGAAGCTTTCTTT. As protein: CASERRGGRTEAFF. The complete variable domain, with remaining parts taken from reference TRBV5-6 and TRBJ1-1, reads DAGVTQSPTHLIKTRGQQVTLRCSPKSGHDTVSWYQQALGQGPQFIFQYYEEEERQRGNFPDRFSGHQFPNYSSELNVNALLLGDSALYLCASERRGGRTEAFFGQGTRLTVV.

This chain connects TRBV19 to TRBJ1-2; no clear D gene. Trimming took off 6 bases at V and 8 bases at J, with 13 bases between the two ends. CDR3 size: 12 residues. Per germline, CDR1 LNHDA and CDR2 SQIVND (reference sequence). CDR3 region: CASSRANGGYTF. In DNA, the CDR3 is TGTGCCAGTAGCCGGGCTAACGGGGGCTACACCTTC.

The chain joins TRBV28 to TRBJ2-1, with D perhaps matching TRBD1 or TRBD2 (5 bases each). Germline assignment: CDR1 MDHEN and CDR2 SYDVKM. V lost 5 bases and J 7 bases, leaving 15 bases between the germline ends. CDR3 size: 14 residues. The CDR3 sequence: CASSHGTYPNEQFF. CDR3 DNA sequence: TGTGCCAGCAGTCACGGGACGTACCCTAATGAGCAGTTCTTC.

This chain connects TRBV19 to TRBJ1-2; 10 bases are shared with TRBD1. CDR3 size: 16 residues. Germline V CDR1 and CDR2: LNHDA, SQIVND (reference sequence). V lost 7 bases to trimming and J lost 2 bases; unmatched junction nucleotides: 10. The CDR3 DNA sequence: TGTGCCAGTAATTTCCCTGGACAGGGGGTAAACTATGGCTACACCTTC. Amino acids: CASNFPGQGVNYGYTF.

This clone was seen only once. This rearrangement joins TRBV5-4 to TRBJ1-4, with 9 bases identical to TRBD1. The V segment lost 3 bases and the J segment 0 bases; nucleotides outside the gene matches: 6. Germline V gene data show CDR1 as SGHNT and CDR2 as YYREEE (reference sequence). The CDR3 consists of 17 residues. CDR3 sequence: CASSSPGQGSTNEKLFF. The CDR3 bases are TGTGCCAGCAGCTCCCCGGGACAGGGATCAACTAATGAAAAACTGTTTTTT.

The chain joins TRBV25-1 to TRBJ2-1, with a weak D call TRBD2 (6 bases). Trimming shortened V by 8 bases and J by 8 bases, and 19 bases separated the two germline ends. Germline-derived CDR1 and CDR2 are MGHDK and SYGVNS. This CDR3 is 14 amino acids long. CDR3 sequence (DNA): TGTGCCAGCGGGCGACTAGAGGGTAACTATGAGCAGTTCTTC. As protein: CASGRLEGNYEQFF.

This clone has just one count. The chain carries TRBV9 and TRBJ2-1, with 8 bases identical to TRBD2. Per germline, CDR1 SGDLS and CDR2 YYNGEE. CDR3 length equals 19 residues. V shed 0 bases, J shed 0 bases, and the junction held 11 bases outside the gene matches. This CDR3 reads CASSVEGLAGPSSYNEQFF. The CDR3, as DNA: TGTGCCAGCAGCGTAGAGGGGCTAGCGGGTCCGAGCTCCTACAATGAGCAGTTCTTC.

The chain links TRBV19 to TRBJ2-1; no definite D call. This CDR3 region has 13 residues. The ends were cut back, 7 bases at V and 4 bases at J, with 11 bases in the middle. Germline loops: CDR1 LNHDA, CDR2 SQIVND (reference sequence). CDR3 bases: TGTGCCAGTATGCTAGTAGGGTACAATGAGCAGTTCTTC. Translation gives CASMLVGYNEQFF.

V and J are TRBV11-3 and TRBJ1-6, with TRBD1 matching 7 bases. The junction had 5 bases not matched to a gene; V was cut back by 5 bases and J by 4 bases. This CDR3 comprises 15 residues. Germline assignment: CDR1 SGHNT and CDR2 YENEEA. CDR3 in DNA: TGTGCCAGCAGCCCCTACAGGGGTTATAATTCACCCCTCCACTTT. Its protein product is CASSPYRGYNSPLHF.

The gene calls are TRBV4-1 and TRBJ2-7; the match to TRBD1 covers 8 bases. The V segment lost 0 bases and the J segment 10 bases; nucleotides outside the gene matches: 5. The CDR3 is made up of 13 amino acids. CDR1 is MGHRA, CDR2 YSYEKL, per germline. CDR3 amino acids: CASSQDPGTGQYF. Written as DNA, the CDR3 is TGCGCCAGCAGCCAAGATCCGGGGACAGGACAGTACTTC.

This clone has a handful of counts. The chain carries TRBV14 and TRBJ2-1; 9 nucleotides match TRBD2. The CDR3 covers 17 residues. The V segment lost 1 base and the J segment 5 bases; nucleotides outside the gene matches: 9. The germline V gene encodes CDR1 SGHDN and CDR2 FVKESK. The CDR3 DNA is TGTGCCAGCAGCCAAGTTCTTAGGCGGGAGGGTAACAATGAGCAGTTCTTC. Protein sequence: CASSQVLRREGNNEQFF.

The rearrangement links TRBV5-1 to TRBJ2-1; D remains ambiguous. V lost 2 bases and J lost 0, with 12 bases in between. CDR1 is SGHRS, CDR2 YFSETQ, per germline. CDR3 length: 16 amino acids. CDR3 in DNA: TGCGCCAGCAGCTTACAAGCTTCGAGCTCCTACAATGAGCAGTTCTTC. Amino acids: CASSLQASSSYNEQFF.

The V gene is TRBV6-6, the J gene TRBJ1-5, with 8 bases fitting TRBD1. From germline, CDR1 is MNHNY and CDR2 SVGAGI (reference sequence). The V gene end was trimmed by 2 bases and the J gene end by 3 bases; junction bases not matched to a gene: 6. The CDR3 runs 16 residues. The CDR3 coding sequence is TGTGCCAGCAGTTACGGTAGGACAGGGAACAATCAGCCCCAGCATTTT. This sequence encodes CASSYGRTGNNQPQHF.

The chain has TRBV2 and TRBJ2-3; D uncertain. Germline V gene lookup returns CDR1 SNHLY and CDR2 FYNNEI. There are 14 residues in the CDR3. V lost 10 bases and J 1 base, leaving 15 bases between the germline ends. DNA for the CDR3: TGTGCCACTTTCGACCCAAGGGGCACAGATACGCAGTATTTT. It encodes CATFDPRGTDTQYF.

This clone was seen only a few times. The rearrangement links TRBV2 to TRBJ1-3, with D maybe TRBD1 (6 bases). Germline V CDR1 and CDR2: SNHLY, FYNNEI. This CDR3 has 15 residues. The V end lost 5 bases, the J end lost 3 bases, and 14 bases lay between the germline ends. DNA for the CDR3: TGTGCCAGCAGTACCGGCACAGGGCGTGGAAACACCATATATTTT. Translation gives CASSTGTGRGNTIYF.

CDR3 nucleotides: TGTGCCAGCAGTTTAAAAGGGGGAAGGACGCAGTATTTT. Translating it yields CASSLKGGRTQYF. The chain couples TRBV27 to TRBJ2-3; D may be TRBD1 (6 bases). The length of the CDR3 is 13 residues. Trimming cost V 2 bases and J 9 bases, with 12 bases left between them. Germline loops: CDR1 MNHEY, CDR2 SMNVEV (reference sequence).

This CDR3 reads CASSNGMNTEAFF. The CDR3 region has the DNA TGTGCCAGCAGCAACGGGATGAACACTGAAGCTTTCTTT. The rearrangement links TRBV9 to TRBJ1-1; D gene unclear. Germline V lookup: CDR1 SGDLS, CDR2 YYNGEE. Deletions cut 4 bases from V and 0 bases from J, with 7 bases between. The length of the CDR3 is 13 residues.

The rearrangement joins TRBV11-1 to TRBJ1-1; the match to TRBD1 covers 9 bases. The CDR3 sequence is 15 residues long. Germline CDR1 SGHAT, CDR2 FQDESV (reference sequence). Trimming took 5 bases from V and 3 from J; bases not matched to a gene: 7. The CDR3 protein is CASSTGQGVDTEAFF. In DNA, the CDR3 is TGTGCCAGCAGCACGGGACAGGGAGTGGACACTGAAGCTTTCTTT. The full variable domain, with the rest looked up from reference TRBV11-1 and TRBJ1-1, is EAEVAQSPRYKITEKSQAVAFWCDPISGHATLYWYRQILGQGPELLVQFQDESVVDDSQLPKDRFSAERLKGVDSTLKIQPAELGDSAMYLCASSTGQGVDTEAFFGQGTRLTVV.